This T cell receptor beta chain was sequenced in a study of CD8 T cells in Susac syndrome. Sequencing of TCR beta covered CD8+ and CD4+ T cells obtained from blood. The multiple sclerosis control group consisted of treatment-naive patients whose relapsing-remitting disease, which was either stable or active, fulfilled revised McDonald criteria. Negative isolation yielded the CD8+ and CD4+ T cells, while FACS enriched the TEMRA cells. V was pared by 4 bases and J by 2 bases, with 11 bases between. CDR1 MGHRA and CDR2 YSYEKL come from the germline V gene. The CDR3 extends over 15 amino acids. Random hexamers were used to reverse transcribe an amount of 0.5 to 1 ug RNA. TCRdb redid the calling of the immunoSEQ multiplex PCR reads with MiXCR, one entry per CDR3 protein. Of a few hundred thousand distinct CDR3 sequences in the sample, around 85% are singletons; the top ten hold about 0.12%.

Sequencing was done on a sample of CD8+ T cells from PBMCs. The chain uses TRBV4-1 and TRBJ2-2; D gene uncertain. The receptor was isolated from a human donor with multiple sclerosis. This CDR3 is CASSPQARNTGELFF. The CDR3 DNA reads TGCGCCAGCAGCCCCCAGGCCAGAAACACCGGGGAGCTGTTTTTT.